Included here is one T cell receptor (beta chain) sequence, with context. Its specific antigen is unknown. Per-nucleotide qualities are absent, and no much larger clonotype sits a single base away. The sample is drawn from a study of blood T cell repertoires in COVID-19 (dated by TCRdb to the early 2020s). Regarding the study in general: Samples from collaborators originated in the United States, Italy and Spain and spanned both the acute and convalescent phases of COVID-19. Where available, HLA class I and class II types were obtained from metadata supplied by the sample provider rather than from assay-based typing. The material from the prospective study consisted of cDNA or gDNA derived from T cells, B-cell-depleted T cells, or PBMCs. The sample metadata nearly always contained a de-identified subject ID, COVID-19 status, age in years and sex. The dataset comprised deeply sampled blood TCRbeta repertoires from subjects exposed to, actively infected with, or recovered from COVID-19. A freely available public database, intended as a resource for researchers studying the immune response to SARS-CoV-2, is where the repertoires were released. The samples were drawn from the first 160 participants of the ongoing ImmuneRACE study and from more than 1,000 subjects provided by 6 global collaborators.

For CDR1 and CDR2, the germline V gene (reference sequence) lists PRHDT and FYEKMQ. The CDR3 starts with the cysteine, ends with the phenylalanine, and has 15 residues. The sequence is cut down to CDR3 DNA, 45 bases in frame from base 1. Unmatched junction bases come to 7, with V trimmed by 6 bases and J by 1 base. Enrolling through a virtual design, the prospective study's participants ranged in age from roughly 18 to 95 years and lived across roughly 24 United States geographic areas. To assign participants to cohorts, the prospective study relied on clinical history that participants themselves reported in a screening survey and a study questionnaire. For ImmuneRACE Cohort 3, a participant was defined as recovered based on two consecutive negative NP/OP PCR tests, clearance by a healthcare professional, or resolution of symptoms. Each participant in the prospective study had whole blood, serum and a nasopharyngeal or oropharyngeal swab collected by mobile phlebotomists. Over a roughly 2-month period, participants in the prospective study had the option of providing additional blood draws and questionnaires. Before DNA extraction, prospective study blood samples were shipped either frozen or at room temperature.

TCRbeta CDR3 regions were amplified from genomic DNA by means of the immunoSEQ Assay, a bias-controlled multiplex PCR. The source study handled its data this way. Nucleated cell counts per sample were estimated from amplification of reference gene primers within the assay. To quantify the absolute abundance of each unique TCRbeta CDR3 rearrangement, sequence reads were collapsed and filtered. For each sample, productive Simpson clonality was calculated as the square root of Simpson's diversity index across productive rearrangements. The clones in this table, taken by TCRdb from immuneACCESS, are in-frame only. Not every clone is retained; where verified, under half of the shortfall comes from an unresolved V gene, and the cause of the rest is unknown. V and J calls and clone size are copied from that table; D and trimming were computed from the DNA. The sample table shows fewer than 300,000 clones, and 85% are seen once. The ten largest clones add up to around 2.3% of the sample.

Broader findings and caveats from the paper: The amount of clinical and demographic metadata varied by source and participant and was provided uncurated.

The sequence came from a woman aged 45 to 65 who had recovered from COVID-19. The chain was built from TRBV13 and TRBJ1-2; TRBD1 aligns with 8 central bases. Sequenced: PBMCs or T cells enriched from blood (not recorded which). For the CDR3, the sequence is CASRDLTGVNYGYTF. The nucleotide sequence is TGTGCCAGCAGGGATCTGACAGGGGTTAACTATGGCTACACCTTC.